These T cell receptor beta chains were read from a single sample in a study of CD8 T cells in Susac syndrome. One entry per CDR3 protein, called by TCRdb with MiXCR from the immunoSEQ multiplex PCR reads. This sample yields some 130,000 distinct CDR3 sequences, of which 95% are seen a single time; roughly 0.2% belongs to the top ten. Sequencing input: CD8+ T cells from PBMCs. The receptors were sampled from a human donor with Susac syndrome. The CDR3 runs from the conserved cysteine through the conserved F or W. Each record gives: J gene, V gene, D gene, clone size, CDR3 DNA, CDR3 protein. A D gene is named only where the DNA matches it firmly. Only part of the rows carry a size: once, few, many, or a class if the clone is expanded.

J gene: TRBJ1-2
V gene: TRBV9
D gene: TRBD1
clone size: NA
CDR3 DNA: TGTGCCAGCAGCCCGAGGGACAGGGCGAGTGGCTACACCTTC
CDR3 protein: CASSPRDRASGYTF

J gene: TRBJ2-7
V gene: TRBV9
D gene: NA
clone size: once
CDR3 DNA: TGTGCCAGCAGCGCTCCCGAGACAGACTACGAGCAGTACTTC
CDR3 protein: CASSAPETDYEQYF

J gene: TRBJ2-7
V gene: TRBV29-1
D gene: TRBD2
clone size: NA
CDR3 DNA: TGCAGCGTGTATAGCGGGGGGGGCTCCTACGAGCAGTACTTC
CDR3 protein: CSVYSGGGSYEQYF

J gene: TRBJ2-3
V gene: TRBV9
D gene: NA
clone size: NA
CDR3 DNA: TGTGCCAGCAGCGCCCCTGAAACTAGCACAGATACGCAGTATTTT
CDR3 protein: CASSAPETSTDTQYF

J gene: TRBJ2-3
V gene: TRBV9
D gene: NA
clone size: NA
CDR3 DNA: TGTGCCAGCAGTACCACAGATACGCAGTATTTT
CDR3 protein: CASSTTDTQYF

J gene: TRBJ2-2
V gene: TRBV20-1
D gene: NA
clone size: NA
CDR3 DNA: TGCAGTGCTCTCAAACTTGCAGCGGACCCGAACACCGGGGAGCTGTTTTTT
CDR3 protein: CSALKLAADPNTGELFF

J gene: TRBJ1-2
V gene: TRBV7-9
D gene: NA
clone size: once
CDR3 DNA: TGTGCCAGCAGCCCTCAGGGACCCGCGGGCTATGGCTACACCTTC
CDR3 protein: CASSPQGPAGYGYTF

J gene: TRBJ2-1
V gene: TRBV30
D gene: TRBD1
clone size: NA
CDR3 DNA: TGTGCCTGGGGGGGACAGGGTGTCTACAATGAGCAGTTCTTC
CDR3 protein: CAWGGQGVYNEQFF

J gene: TRBJ2-4
V gene: TRBV30
D gene: NA
clone size: NA
CDR3 DNA: TGTGCCTGGAGAGGGGATACCGGAGACATTCAGTACTTC
CDR3 protein: CAWRGDTGDIQYF

J gene: TRBJ2-3
V gene: TRBV9
D gene: NA
clone size: NA
CDR3 DNA: NA
CDR3 protein: CASSVAGGSEYF

J gene: TRBJ2-3
V gene: TRBV20-1
D gene: NA
clone size: NA
CDR3 DNA: TGCAGTGCCACGGGCCTCTCCCAGGACTTCACAGATACGCAGTATTTT
CDR3 protein: CSATGLSQDFTDTQYF

J gene: TRBJ1-1
V gene: TRBV7-9
D gene: TRBD1
clone size: NA
CDR3 DNA: TGTGCCAGCAGCCGGACAGGAACTGAAGCTTTCTTT
CDR3 protein: CASSRTGTEAFF

J gene: TRBJ2-2
V gene: TRBV30
D gene: TRBD1
clone size: NA
CDR3 DNA: TGTGCCTGGAGTCACCGGGACAGGGCTTGGTCCGGGGAGCTGTTTTTT
CDR3 protein: CAWSHRDRAWSGELFF

J gene: TRBJ1-2
V gene: TRBV15
D gene: NA
clone size: NA
CDR3 DNA: TGTGCCACCAGCAGAGTCGGCCCCTATGGCTACACCTTC
CDR3 protein: CATSRVGPYGYTF

J gene: TRBJ2-3
V gene: TRBV29-1
D gene: NA
clone size: NA
CDR3 DNA: TGCAGCGTTGGGCACACAGATACGCAGTATTTT
CDR3 protein: CSVGHTDTQYF

J gene: TRBJ2-4
V gene: TRBV4-1
D gene: NA
clone size: NA
CDR3 DNA: TGCGCCAGCAGCCAAGCCCCTCCGGGACCAAGACACATTCAGTACTTC
CDR3 protein: CASSQAPPGPRHIQYF

J gene: TRBJ2-5
V gene: TRBV4-1
D gene: NA
clone size: NA
CDR3 DNA: TGCGCCAGCAGCCCCTCGGACAGGGAGGGAGAGACCCAGTACTTC
CDR3 protein: CASSPSDREGETQYF

J gene: TRBJ2-2
V gene: TRBV4-1
D gene: NA
clone size: NA
CDR3 DNA: TGCGCCAGCAGCCAAGACGTACCAAACACCGGGGAGCTGTTTTTT
CDR3 protein: CASSQDVPNTGELFF

J gene: TRBJ2-1
V gene: TRBV28
D gene: TRBD1
clone size: NA
CDR3 DNA: TGTGCCAGCAGTCCGGGGACAGGGGGCGATGAGCAGTTCTTC
CDR3 protein: CASSPGTGGDEQFF

J gene: TRBJ2-7
V gene: TRBV29-1
D gene: NA
clone size: NA
CDR3 DNA: TGCAGCGTCAACTTCCGGGACAACTCCTACGAGCAGTACTTC
CDR3 protein: CSVNFRDNSYEQYF

J gene: TRBJ1-5
V gene: TRBV28
D gene: NA
clone size: once
CDR3 DNA: TGTGCCAGCGCTGCTGGGCCCAATCAGCCCCAGCATTTT
CDR3 protein: CASAAGPNQPQHF

J gene: TRBJ2-3
V gene: TRBV4-2
D gene: NA
clone size: NA
CDR3 DNA: TGTGCCAGCAGCCAGTCGGTAGGAGCCACAGATACGCAGTATTTT
CDR3 protein: CASSQSVGATDTQYF

J gene: TRBJ2-6
V gene: TRBV5-1
D gene: TRBD1
clone size: NA
CDR3 DNA: TGCGCCAGCAGCTTGAGAGGGACAGAAATCTACTCTGGGGCCAACGTCCTGACTTTC
CDR3 protein: CASSLRGTEIYSGANVLTF

J gene: TRBJ2-5
V gene: TRBV20-1
D gene: NA
clone size: NA
CDR3 DNA: TGCAGTGCTAGACCCGGGGCAGCCCAAGAGACCCAGTACTTC
CDR3 protein: CSARPGAAQETQYF

J gene: TRBJ2-7
V gene: TRBV4-1
D gene: TRBD2
clone size: NA
CDR3 DNA: TGCGCCAGCAGCCATAGCGGGAGGGCGGACTACGAGCAGTACTTC
CDR3 protein: CASSHSGRADYEQYF

J gene: TRBJ1-5
V gene: TRBV7-9
D gene: NA
clone size: NA
CDR3 DNA: TGTGCCAGCAGCCGAGGCGTGGGAGAGGGCAATCAGCCCCAGCATTTT
CDR3 protein: CASSRGVGEGNQPQHF

J gene: TRBJ2-1
V gene: TRBV11-2
D gene: TRBD2
clone size: few
CDR3 DNA: TGTGCCAGCAGCTCGGGACTAGCGGGAGGGAATGAGCAGTTCTTC
CDR3 protein: CASSSGLAGGNEQFF

J gene: TRBJ2-5
V gene: TRBV12-3/TRBV12-4
D gene: NA
clone size: NA
CDR3 DNA: TGTGCCAGCAGCCCGACAGAAGTTAAAGAGACCCAGTACTTC
CDR3 protein: CASSPTEVKETQYF

J gene: TRBJ1-2
V gene: TRBV28
D gene: TRBD1
clone size: NA
CDR3 DNA: TGTGCCAGCAGTTTATTTCCGGTGGGTTATACGCCCCGGGACAGGGCGTATGGCTACACCTTC
CDR3 protein: CASSLFPVGYTPRDRAYGYTF

J gene: TRBJ1-2
V gene: TRBV25-1
D gene: NA
clone size: NA
CDR3 DNA: TGTGCCAGCCTAGGCTATGGCTACACCTTC
CDR3 protein: CASLGYGYTF